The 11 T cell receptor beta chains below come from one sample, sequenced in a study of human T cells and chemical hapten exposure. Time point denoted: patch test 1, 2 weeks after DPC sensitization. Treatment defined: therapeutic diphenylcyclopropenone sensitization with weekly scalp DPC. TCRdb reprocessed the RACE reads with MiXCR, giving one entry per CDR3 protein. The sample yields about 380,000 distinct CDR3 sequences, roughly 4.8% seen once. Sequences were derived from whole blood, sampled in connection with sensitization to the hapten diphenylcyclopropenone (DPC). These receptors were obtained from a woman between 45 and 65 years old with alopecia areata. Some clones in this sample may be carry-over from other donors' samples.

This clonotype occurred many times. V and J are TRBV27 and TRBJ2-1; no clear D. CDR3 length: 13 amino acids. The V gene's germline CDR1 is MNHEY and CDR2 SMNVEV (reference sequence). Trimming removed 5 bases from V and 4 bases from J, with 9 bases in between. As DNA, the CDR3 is TGTGCCAGCAGTCAACGACTTTACAATGAGCAGTTCTTC. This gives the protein CASSQRLYNEQFF.

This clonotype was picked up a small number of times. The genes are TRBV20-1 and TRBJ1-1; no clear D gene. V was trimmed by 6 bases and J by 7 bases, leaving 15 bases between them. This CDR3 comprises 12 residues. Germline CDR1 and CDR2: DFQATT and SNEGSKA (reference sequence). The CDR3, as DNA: TGCAGTGCGGTACCAGACGGTCTTGAAGCTTTCTTT. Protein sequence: CSAVPDGLEAFF.

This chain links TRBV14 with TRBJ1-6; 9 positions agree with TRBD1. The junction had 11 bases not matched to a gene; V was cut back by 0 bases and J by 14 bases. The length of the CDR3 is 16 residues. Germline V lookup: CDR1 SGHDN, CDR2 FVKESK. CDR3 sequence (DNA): TGTGCCAGCAGCCAAGATAAGGTGACAGGGGGTTTAACCCTCCACTTT. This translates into CASSQDKVTGGLTLHF.

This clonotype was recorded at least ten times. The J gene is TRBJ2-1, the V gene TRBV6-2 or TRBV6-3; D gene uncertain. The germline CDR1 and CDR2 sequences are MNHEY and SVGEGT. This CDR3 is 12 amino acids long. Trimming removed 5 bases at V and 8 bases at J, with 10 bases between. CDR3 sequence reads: CASSSLPHEQFF. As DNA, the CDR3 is TGTGCCAGCAGTAGTCTCCCCCATGAGCAGTTCTTC.

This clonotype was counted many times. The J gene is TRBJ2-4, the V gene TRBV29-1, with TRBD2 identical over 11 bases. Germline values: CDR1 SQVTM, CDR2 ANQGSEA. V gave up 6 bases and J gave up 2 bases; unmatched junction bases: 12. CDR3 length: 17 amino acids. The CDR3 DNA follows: TGCAGCGTGGCGGTAGCGGGGGGGCCTCGTTCCAAAAACATTCAGTACTTC. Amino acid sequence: CSVAVAGGPRSKNIQYF.

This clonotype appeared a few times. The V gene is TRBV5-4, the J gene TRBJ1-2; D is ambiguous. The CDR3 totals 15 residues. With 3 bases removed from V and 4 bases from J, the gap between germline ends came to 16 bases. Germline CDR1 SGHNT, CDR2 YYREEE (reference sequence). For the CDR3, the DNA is TGTGCCAGCAGCTCCAGCGGACGGTACTTCTATGGCTACACCTTC. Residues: CASSSSGRYFYGYTF.

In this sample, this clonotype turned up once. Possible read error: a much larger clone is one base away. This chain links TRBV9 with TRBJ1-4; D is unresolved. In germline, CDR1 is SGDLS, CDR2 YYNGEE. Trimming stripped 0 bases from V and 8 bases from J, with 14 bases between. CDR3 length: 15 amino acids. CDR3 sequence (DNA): TGTGCCAGCAGCGTAGCTAGCGGACTTGGGGAAAAACTGTTTTTT. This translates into CASSVASGLGEKLFF.

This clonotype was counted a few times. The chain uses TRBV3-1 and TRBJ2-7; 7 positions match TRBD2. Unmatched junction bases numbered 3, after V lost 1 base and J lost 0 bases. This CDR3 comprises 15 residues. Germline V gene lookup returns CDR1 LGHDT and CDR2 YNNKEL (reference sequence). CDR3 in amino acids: CASSQAGGTSYEQYF. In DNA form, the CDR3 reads TGTGCCAGCAGCCAAGCGGGGGGAACCTCCTACGAGCAGTACTTC.

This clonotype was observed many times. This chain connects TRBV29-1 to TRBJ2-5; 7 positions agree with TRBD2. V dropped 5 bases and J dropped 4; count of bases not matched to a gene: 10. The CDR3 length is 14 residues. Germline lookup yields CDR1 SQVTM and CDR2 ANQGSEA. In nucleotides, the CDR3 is TGCAGCGTTACCGAAGGGGCTAGCGGAGAGACCCAGTACTTC. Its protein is CSVTEGASGETQYF.

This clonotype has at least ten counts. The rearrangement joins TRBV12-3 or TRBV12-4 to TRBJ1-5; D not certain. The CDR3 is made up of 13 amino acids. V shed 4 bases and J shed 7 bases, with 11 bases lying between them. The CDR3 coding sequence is TGTGCCAGCAGTTCCGTTTCGGGGCAGCCCCAGCATTTT. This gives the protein CASSSVSGQPQHF.

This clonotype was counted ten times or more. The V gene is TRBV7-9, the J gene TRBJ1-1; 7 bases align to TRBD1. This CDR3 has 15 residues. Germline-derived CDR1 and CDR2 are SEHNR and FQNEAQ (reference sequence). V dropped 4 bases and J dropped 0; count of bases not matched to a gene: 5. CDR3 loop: CASSSGDSLNTEAFF. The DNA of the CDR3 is TGTGCCAGCAGCTCGGGGGACAGCCTGAACACTGAAGCTTTCTTT. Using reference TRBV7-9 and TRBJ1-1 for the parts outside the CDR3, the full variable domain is DTGVSQNPRHKITKRGQNVTFRCDPISEHNRLYWYRQTLGQGPEFLTYFQNEAQLEKSRLLSDRFSAERPKGSFSTLEIQRTEQGDSAMYLCASSSGDSLNTEAFFGQGTRLTVV.